This T cell receptor beta chain was identified during a study of blood T cells in healthy people across ages. Findings and caveats of the study: Strong correlation was found linking TCR beta diversity to naive T cell percentage.

Germline V CDR1 and CDR2: DFQATT, SNEGSKA (reference sequence). The CDR3 covers 12 residues. Through a sample-barcoded 5' primer and a J-beta primer mix, a second PCR was run for about 6 to 11 cycles. A template-switch adaptor containing 12 random nucleotides labeled each cDNA molecule. Every sample produced at least 2.5 million CDR3-containing paired-end reads. MiXCR was run by TCRdb on the 5' RACE reads, yielding one entry per CDR3 protein. The sample has hundreds of thousands of distinct CDR3 sequences, 29% seen once. This clonotype was counted between two and nine times. Its matching antigen is unknown. A much bigger clone sits one base away, suggesting this may be a read error.

This receptor was identified in a woman of 80 years or more in good health. This rearrangement joins TRBV20-1 to TRBJ2-3; 7 bases match TRBD1. The specimen was blood. DNA of the CDR3: TGCAGGGCTAGGGGGCAGTCAGATACGCAGTATTTT. It yields the protein CRARGQSDTQYF.